The source of this TCR beta chain is a study of OX40 agonist ivuxolimab in advanced cancers. Study-level background: Age averaged around 60 years (range roughly 23 to 90), and around 78% were male. Three dose-escalation patients had partial responses: one with hepatocellular carcinoma and two with cutaneous melanoma. Study-wide findings and caveats: Expanded peripheral T-cell antigen specificity went undetermined.

In its sample, this clone was seen once. What it binds is unknown. Other DNA sequences in the same sample also yield this CDR3. CDR1 is MNHNS, CDR2 SASEGT, per germline. The CDR3 contains 14 residues. V lost 4 bases to trimming and J lost 7 bases, with 14 bases between them. TCRdb's table, derived via immunoSEQ multiplex PCR, lists solely in-frame clones and lacks some. The repertoire holds about 21,000 clones, with more than 70% as singletons. The source is an adult with an advanced solid tumor such as melanoma, head and neck, liver or kidney cancer. The sample here was CD4+ or CD8+ T cells sorted from blood, taken in a trial of the OX40 agonist ivuxolimab. The chain links TRBV6-1 to TRBJ2-1; weak D call: TRBD2 (6 bases). The CDR3 bases are TGTGCCAGCAGTGGCGGCCTCGGGGGTAATGAGCAGTTCTTC. It encodes CASSGGLGGNEQFF.